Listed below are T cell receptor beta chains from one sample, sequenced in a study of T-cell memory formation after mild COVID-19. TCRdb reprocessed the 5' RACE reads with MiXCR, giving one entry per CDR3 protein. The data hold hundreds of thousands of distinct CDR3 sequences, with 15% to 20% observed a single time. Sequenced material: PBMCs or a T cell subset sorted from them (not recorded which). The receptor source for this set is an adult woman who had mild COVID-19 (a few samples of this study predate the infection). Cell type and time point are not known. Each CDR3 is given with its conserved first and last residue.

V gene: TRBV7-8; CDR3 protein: CASSLVKAVSSYNEQFF
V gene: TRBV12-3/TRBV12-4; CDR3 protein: CASGLGQGNTGELFF
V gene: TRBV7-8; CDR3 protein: CASSPYPTSGGVYEQFF
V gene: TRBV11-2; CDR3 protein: CASSPDPTLGYGYTF
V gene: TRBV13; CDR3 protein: CASSLFRTDTQYF
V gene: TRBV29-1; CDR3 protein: CSVVGDWGDTQYF
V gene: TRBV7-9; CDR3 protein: CASSLPGGPTNEKLFF
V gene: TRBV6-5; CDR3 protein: CASSQQGAGANVLTF
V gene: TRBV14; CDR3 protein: CASSQDKGGTYDEQFF
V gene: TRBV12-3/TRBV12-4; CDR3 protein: CASTRGQVEAFF
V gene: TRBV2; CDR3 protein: CASKEGRDYGYTF
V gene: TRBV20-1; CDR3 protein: CSARVGTASTDTQYF
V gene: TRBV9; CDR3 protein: CASSVVLAGGSDTQYF
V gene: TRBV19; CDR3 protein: CASRPGQALLYGYTF
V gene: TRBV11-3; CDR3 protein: CASSPREAGGHGYTF
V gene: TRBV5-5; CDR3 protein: CASSPGGPFPYEQYF
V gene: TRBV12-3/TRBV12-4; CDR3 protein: CASSYQGALIFYGYTF
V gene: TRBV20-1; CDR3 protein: CSARDRGQGSMGYTF
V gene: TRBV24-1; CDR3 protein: CATSDSAGQGTTDTQYF
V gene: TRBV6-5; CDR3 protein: CASMGRKSEFGQYF
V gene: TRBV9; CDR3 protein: CASSRGPGGRQYEQYF
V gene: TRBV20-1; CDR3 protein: CSARRVLGPLQETQYF
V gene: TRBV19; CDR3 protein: CASSVRLDRGGEQYF